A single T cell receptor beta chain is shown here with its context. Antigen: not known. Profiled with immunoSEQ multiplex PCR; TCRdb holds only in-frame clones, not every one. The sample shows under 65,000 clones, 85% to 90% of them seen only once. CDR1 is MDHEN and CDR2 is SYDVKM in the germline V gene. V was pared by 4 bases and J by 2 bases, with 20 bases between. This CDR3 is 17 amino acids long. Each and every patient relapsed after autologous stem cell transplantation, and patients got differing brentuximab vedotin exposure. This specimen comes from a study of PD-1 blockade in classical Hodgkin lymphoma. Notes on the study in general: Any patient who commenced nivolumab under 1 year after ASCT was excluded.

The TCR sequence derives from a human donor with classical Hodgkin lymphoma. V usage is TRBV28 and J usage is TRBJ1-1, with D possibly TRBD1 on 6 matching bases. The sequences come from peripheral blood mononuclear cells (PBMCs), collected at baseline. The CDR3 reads CASSSLPSDSINTEAFF. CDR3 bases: TGTGCCAGCAGTTCCCTACCCTCGGACAGTATAAACACTGAAGCTTTCTTT. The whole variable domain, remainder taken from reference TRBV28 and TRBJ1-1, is DVKVTQSSRYLVKRTGEKVFLECVQDMDHENMFWYRQDPGLGLRLIYFSYDVKMKEKGDIPEGYSVSREKKERFSLILESASTNQTSMYLCASSSLPSDSINTEAFFGQGTRLTVV.